This T cell receptor beta chain was recovered during a study of memory CD4+ T cells and cytomegalovirus serostatus (dated by TCRdb to between 2018 and 2020). Concerning the study at large: The cohort comprised 33 healthy Belgian adults, 9 CMV seropositive and 24 CMV seronegative. CD4+ memory TCRbeta repertoires of a Belgian cohort with known cytomegalovirus serostatus were sequenced in order to replicate a published TCR-based CMV serostatus classifier.

A FACSAria II was used to sort memory CD4+ T cells, defined as single viable CD3+CD4+CD8-CD45RO+ cells. CMV serostatus was determined using a Roche Elecsys assay that detects serum IgG against CMV pp150, pp28, p38 and p52. After thawing, total CD4+ T cells were enriched by positive selection with CD4 magnetic microbeads. The samples came from a different study that was designed specifically to examine the CD4+ T cell memory repertoire. Peripheral blood mononuclear cells were isolated and cryopreserved following standard operating procedures; serum was stored at -80 °C. Staining used CD3-PerCP (BW264/56), CD4-APC (RPA-T4), CD45RO-PE (UCHT1) and CD8-Pacific Orange (3B5) antibodies, with Sytox blue excluding non-viable cells. What the study reported, not specific to this receptor: The results were read as suggesting that the CMV-associated TCR signature is, for the most part, present in the CD4+ memory repertoire. For CMV serostatus prediction, a median bootstrapped AUC of roughly 0.94 was reached with the original framework, and a median bootstrapped AUC of about 0.91 was reached with a US-trained random forest. A median bootstrapped AUC of 0.95 with a 95% CI of 0.76-1.00 was achieved on the Belgian cohort by the original-framework classifier. Unlike the original study, which covered naive and memory CD4+ and CD8+ populations, the Belgian study sequenced only CD4+CD45RO+ memory cells. Of 150 to 200 previously reported CMV-associated TCRbeta sequences, 67 appeared in the CD4+ memory repertoires, each in one to five individuals.

The CDR3 runs 17 residues from the cysteine to the phenylalanine. Solely the CDR3 DNA is kept, with 51 bases framed from the first base. Trimming leaves V shorter by 2 bases and J shorter by 5 bases, with the junction holding 12 bases beyond the gene matches. The germline V gene gives CDR1 as LGHNA and CDR2 as YNFKEQ. Genomic DNA was extracted from sorted cells with the Quick-DNA Microprep Kit. TCRbeta DNA was amplified with the immunoSEQ hsTCRbeta kit following the manufacturer's protocol. TCRbeta libraries were sequenced on an Illumina MiSeq instrument. As for how the authors treated the data: Once out-of-frame sequences had been removed, 2,204,828 distinct TCRbeta sequences were left, which works out to an average of about 66,813 per individual. Each individual was scored using the number of 160 or so previously reported CMV-associated TCRbeta sequences that the individual carried and the total number of productive distinct TCRbeta sequences. A beta-binomial model was reimplemented in Python, and scikit-learn random forests with default parameters were trained on US cohort data. On the Belgian cohort, classifier performance was reported as the median AUC, along with percentile confidence intervals, across 10,000 bootstrap iterations. TCRdb retrieved this table from immuneACCESS and kept in-frame rearrangements only. Not all clones are present; in checked studies, unresolved V genes account for under half, and no reason is known for the remainder. That table gives V, J and clone size, and the DNA gave D and trimming. The sample records around 50,000 clones, about 78% of which are singletons. Roughly 0.71% of the sample is held by the ten biggest clonotypes.

Only one count was recorded for this clone. Its antigen remains unidentified. No much larger clone is present one base from it, and per-base qualities are unavailable. The chain is made from TRBV4-2 and TRBJ2-3, and 8 junction bases match TRBD2. The TCR was taken from an adult in good health and CMV-seronegative. Sequencing was done on a sample of memory CD4+ T cells from blood. The CDR3 region has the sequence CASSQIVSGGPGDTQYF. The DNA is as follows: TGTGCCAGCAGCCAAATTGTGTCGGGAGGGCCAGGAGATACGCAGTATTTT.